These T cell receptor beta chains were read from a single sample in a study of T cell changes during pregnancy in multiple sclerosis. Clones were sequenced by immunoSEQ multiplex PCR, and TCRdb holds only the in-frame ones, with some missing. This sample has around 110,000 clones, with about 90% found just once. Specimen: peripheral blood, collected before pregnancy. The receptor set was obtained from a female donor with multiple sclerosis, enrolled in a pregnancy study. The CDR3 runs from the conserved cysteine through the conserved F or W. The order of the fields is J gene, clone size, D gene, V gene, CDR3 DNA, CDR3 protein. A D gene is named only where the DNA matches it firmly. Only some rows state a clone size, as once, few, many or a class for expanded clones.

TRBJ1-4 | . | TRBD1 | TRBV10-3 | TGTGCCTCCGCAGGGGGTGTTAATGAAAAACTGTTTTTT | CASAGGVNEKLFF
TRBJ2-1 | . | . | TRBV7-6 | TGTGCCAGCAGCTTAGAGCTGGTAGCGAATGAGCAGTTCTTC | CASSLELVANEQFF
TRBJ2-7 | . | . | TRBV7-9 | TGTGCCAGCAGTATGTTGTTCGGCGAGCAGTACTTC | CASSMLFGEQYF
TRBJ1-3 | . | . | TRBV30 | TGTGCCTGGAGTGTAGCCGCAGGGGTGGATGGAAACACCATATATTTT | CAWSVAAGVDGNTIYF
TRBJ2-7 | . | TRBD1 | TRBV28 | TGTGCCAGCAGGGCGGGACAGGGTGACGAGCAGTACTTC | CASRAGQGDEQYF
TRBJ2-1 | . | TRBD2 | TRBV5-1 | TGCGCCAGCAGCTATGGACTAGCGGGAACAAGCTCCTACAATGAGCAGTTCTTC | CASSYGLAGTSSYNEQFF
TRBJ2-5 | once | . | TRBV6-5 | TGTGCCAGCAGTTACGATTGGGCTGGGGAGACCCAGTACTTC | CASSYDWAGETQYF
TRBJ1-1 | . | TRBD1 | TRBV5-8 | TGTGCCAGCAAGGCAGGGACAGGCAGTTACACTGAAGCTTTCTTT | CASKAGTGSYTEAFF
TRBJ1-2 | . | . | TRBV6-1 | TGTGCCAGCAGTGAAGAAGTGAGGGCACGCGTCAATGGCTACACCTTC | CASSEEVRARVNGYTF
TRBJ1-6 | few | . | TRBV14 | TGTGCCAGCAGCCACGGGTCACCCCTCCACTTT | CASSHGSPLHF
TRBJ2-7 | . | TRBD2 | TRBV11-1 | TGTGCCAGCAGCTCCCAGACTAGCGGGAGCTCCTACGAGCAGTACTTC | CASSSQTSGSSYEQYF
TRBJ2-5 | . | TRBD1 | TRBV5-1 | TGCGCCAGCAATGGACAGGTAGGACAGGAGACCCAGTACTTC | CASNGQVGQETQYF
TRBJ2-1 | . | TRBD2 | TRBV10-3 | TGTGCCATCAGTGAGTATCGGACTAGCGTTCTCAATGAGCAGTTCTTC | CAISEYRTSVLNEQFF
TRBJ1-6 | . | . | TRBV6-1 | TGTGCCAGCACTCAGGGTGTATCCTATAATTCACCCCTCCACTTT | CASTQGVSYNSPLHF
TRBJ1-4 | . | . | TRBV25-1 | TGTGCCAGCAGTGGACAGATAGATAGTCATAATGAAAAACTGTTTTTT | CASSGQIDSHNEKLFF
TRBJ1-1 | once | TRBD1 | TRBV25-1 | TGTGCCAGCGCGGACAGGGGATCCTACACTGAAGCTTTCTTT | CASADRGSYTEAFF
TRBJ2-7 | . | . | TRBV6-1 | TGTGCCAGCAGTGAAGCGAGAGGGGGAGGGTACGAGCAGTACTTC | CASSEARGGGYEQYF
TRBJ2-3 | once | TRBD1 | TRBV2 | TGTGCCAGCGAAGGGGACAGAACAGATACGCAGTATTTT | CASEGDRTDTQYF
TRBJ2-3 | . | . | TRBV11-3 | TGTGCCAGCAGCTTAGGCCGGGAATCAGATACGCAGTATTTT | CASSLGRESDTQYF
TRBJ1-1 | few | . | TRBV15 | TGTGCCACCAGCAGAGCACAGGAGAACACTGAAGCTTTCTTT | CATSRAQENTEAFF
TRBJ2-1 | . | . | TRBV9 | TGTGCCAGCAGCGCGGACAGTCGATTGACTGAGAGCTCCTACAATGAGCAGTTCTTC | CASSADSRLTESSYNEQFF
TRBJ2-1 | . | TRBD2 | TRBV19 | TGTGCCAGTAGTACGACTAGCGGGGGGTACAATGAGCAGTTCTTC | CASSTTSGGYNEQFF
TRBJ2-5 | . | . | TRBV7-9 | TGTGCCAGCAGCCCACAGGGCCAAGAGACCCAGTACTTC | CASSPQGQETQYF
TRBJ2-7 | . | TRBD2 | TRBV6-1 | TGTGCCAGCAGTGAAGCGCGGACTAGCGGGAGGATGAACGAGCAGTACTTC | CASSEARTSGRMNEQYF
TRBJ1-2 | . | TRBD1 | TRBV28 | TGTGCCAGCAGTTTCGGGGACAGCGCTAACTATGGCTACACCTTC | CASSFGDSANYGYTF
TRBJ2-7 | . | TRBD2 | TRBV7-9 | TGTGCCAGCAGACGAACTAGCGGGTTGGGGGAGCAGTACTTC | CASRRTSGLGEQYF
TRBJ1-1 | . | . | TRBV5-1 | TGCGCCAGCAGCTTTGACTCGAACACTGAAGCTTTCTTT | CASSFDSNTEAFF
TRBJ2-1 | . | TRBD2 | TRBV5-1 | TGCGCCAGCAGCTCGGGACTAGCGGGAGGGCCTTTGATCAATGAGCAGTTCTTC | CASSSGLAGGPLINEQFF
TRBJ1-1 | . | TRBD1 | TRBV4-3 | TGCGCCAGCAGCCTAGGGACAGGGGGCGCAGGGTTAACTGAAGCTTTCTTT | CASSLGTGGAGLTEAFF
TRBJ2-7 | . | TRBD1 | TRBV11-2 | TGTGCCAGCAGCTCCCTTCTCGGGACAGATTCCTACGAGCAGTACTTC | CASSSLLGTDSYEQYF
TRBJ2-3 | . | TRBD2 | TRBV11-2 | TGTGCCAGCAGCATACTAGCGGGGGCCCCAGATACGCAGTATTTT | CASSILAGAPDTQYF
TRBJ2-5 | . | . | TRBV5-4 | TGTGCCAGCAGCTTGCGACAGGAAAGGGAAGAGACCCAGTACTTC | CASSLRQEREETQYF
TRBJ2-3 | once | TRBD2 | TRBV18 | TGTGCCAGCTCACCACTGCTACTAGCGGGGGGGCCTCTGAAAATTAATACGCAGTATTTT | CASSPLLLAGGPLKINTQYF
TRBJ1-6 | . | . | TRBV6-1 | TGTGCCAGCAGTGAAGGAAGCGGGGGCGGTGGCTATAATTCACCCCTCCACTTT | CASSEGSGGGGYNSPLHF
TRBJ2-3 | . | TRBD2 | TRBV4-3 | TGCGCCAGCAGCCAAGATACGAGCGGGGGGGCCACAGATACGCAGTATTTT | CASSQDTSGGATDTQYF
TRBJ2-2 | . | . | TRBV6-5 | TGTGCCAGCAGTTACGTCGCGGATCCAAACACCGGGGAGCTGTTTTTT | CASSYVADPNTGELFF
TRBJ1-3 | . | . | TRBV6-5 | TGTGCCAGCAGTTACAAGGAGGGCTCTGGAAACACCATATATTTT | CASSYKEGSGNTIYF
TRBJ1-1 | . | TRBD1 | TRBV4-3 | TGCGCCAGCAGCCAAGATGAAGACAGGGGATGGGGTTTGAGTGCTTTCTTT | CASSQDEDRGWGLSAFF
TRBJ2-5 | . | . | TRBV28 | TGTGCCAGCACTGGACTTTACTCGGAGACCCAGTACTTC | CASTGLYSETQYF
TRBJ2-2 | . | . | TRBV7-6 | TGTGCCAGCAGCTTAGGGGGGCGCCAGCATACCGGGGAGCTGTTTTTT | CASSLGGRQHTGELFF
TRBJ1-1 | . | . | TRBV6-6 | TGTGCCAGCAGTTACTACGGGGAAACTGAAGCTTTCTTT | CASSYYGETEAFF
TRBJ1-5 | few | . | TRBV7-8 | TGTGCCAGCAGCCCACGGACGGGGGGCTTAGGTCAGCCCCAGCATTTT | CASSPRTGGLGQPQHF
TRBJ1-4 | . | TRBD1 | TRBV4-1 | TGCGCCAGCAGCCACCCAGGGGGCGCGAGTGAAAAACTGTTTTTT | CASSHPGGASEKLFF
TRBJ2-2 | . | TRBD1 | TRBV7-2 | TGTGCCAGCAGACCGGGGGACAGGGGGACCGGGGAGCTGTTTTTT | CASRPGDRGTGELFF
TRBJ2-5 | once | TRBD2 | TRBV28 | TGTGCCAGCAGCCTTCTGGCGGGGGAAGAGACCCAGTACTTC | CASSLLAGEETQYF
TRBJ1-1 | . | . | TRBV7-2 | TGTGCCAGCAGCTTAGCTGGCGGCTCCAACACTGAAGCTTTCTTT | CASSLAGGSNTEAFF
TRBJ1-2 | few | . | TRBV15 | TGTGCCACCAGCAGACGCAGGGAAGTGGGCTACACCTTC | CATSRRREVGYTF
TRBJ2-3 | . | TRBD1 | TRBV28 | TGTGCCAGCAGTTTGACGGGACAGGTCACAGATACGCAGTATTTT | CASSLTGQVTDTQYF
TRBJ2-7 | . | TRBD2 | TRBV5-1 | TGCGCCAGCAGCTTTCTCGCTGCGGGGGGCCTCCCTGTCGAGCAGTACTTC | CASSFLAAGGLPVEQYF
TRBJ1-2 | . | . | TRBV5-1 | TGCGCCAGCAGCTTGCTTGAAGGGGGATATGGCTACACCTTC | CASSLLEGGYGYTF
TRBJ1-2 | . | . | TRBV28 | TGTGCCAGCGGAGGAGGCAGGAACTATGGCTACACCTTC | CASGGGRNYGYTF
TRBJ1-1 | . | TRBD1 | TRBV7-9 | TGTGCCAGCAGCCGTGGGACAGCCCACACTGAAGCTTTCTTT | CASSRGTAHTEAFF
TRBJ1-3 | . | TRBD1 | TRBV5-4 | TGTGCCAGCAGATCGGACAGGGATGGAAACACCATATATTTT | CASRSDRDGNTIYF
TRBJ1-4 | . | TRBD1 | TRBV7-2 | TGTGCCAGCAGCTCCCGGGACAGAGGGTATGAAAAACTGTTTTTT | CASSSRDRGYEKLFF
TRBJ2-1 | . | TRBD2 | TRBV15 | TGTGCCACCAGCTCCGGACTAGCGGGAATCGATGAGCAGTTCTTC | CATSSGLAGIDEQFF